This T cell receptor (beta chain) was captured by sequencing in a study of T cells expressing NK-cell markers. Study details: Sequencing of TCR beta repertoires drew on sorted CD3+CD56+NKG2C+, CD3+CD56+NKG2C- and CD3+CD56-NKG2C+ T cells.

Findings of the study overall: The study found these clonotypes also leading the CD3+CD56-NKG2C+ fraction in four donors.

Notes on this clonotype: Its antigen is undetermined.

TCRdb processed the 5' RACE reads again and assigns one entry to each CDR3 protein, with no DNA. This sample's clone table lists some 500,000 distinct CDR3 sequences. This CDR3 has 15 residues. Germline CDR1 SGHRS, CDR2 YFSETQ. This TCR derives from a woman aged 45-65 years in good health. The sample taken for sequencing was blood T cells: a sorted CD56 or NKG2C T cell subset, CD4+ or CD8+ T cells, or bulk PBMC T cells (not recorded which). The chain has TRBV5-1 and TRBJ2-7. CDR3 sequence reads: CASSLYEPEVHEQYF. The variable domain in full, completed from reference TRBV5-1 and TRBJ2-7, reads KAGVTQTPRYLIKTRGQQVTLSCSPISGHRSVSWYQQTPGQGLQFLFEYFSETQRNKGNFPGRFSGRQFSNSRSEMNVSTLELGDSALYLCASSLYEPEVHEQYFGPGTRLTVT.